This T cell receptor beta chain is from a study of blood T cell repertoires in COVID-19. Background on the study: Donors in the United States, Italy and Spain gave samples during acute or convalescent COVID-19. PBMCs, B-cell-depleted T cells, or T cells provided the cDNA or gDNA that made up the material.

Assay: immunoSEQ multiplex PCR; the TCRdb copy retains only in-frame clones and omits some. The sample has about 200,000 clones, just under 90% seen once; the top ten hold about 6.2%. The V gene's germline CDR1 is MGHRA and CDR2 YSYEKL. The CDR3 has 15 amino acids. V lost 0 bases and J 4 bases, leaving 10 bases between the germline ends. A few counts support this clone. The TCR was taken from a man in his sixties who had recovered from COVID-19. Sample: peripheral blood. The chain combines TRBV4-1 with TRBJ1-5; D is unresolved. CDR3 nucleotide sequence: TGCGCCAGCAGCCAAGATAGAGCCACTAATCAGCCCCAGCATTTT. Amino acids: CASSQDRATNQPQHF.